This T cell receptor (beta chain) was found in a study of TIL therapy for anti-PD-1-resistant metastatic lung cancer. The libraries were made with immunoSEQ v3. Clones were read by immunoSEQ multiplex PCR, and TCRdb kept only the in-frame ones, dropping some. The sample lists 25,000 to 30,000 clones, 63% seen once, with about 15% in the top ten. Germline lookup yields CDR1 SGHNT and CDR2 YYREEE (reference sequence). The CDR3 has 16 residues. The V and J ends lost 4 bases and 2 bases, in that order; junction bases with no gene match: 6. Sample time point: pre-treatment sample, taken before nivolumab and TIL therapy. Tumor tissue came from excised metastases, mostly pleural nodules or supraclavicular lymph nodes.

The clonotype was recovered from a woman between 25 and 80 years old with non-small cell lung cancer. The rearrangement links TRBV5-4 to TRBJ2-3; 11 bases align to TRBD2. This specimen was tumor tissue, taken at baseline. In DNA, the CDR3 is TGTGCCAGCAGCCATGGGACTAGCGGTTACACAGATACGCAGTATTTT. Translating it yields CASSHGTSGYTDTQYF.